Listed below are T cell receptor beta chains from one sample, sequenced in a study of shared clonotypes between healthy human individuals. The protocol was immunoSEQ multiplex PCR, while the TCRdb copy is restricted to in-frame clones and leaves out a portion. The sample has approximately 2,300,000 clones, roughly 90% seen once. Sequenced: naive CD4+ T cells from PBMCs. The receptors here all came from a man younger than 30 in good health. Some clones in this sample may be carry-over from other donors' samples. The conserved cysteine and the conserved F or W are not part of the CDR3 here. Only part of the rows carry a size: once, few, many, or a class if the clone is expanded.

j_gene	abundance	v_gene	CDR3aa
TRBJ1-2	NA	TRBV5-4	ASSFVKHDPTNYGYT
TRBJ1-1	NA	TRBV9	ASSVGQGRYQNTEAF
TRBJ1-2	NA	TRBV28	ASNFAQTDSYGYT
TRBJ2-3	once	TRBV2	ASSGLAGRTDTQY
TRBJ2-3	NA	TRBV18	ASSPGDTDTQY
TRBJ2-7	NA	TRBV5-6	ASSRDRHEQY
TRBJ1-3	NA	TRBV10-3	AISDPQGRGNTIY
TRBJ2-3	NA	TRBV18	ASSPSPGLADTDTQY
TRBJ1-3	NA	TRBV5-5	ASSLSAGNTIY
TRBJ2-7	NA	TRBV30	AWTHPSQSGRRYEQY
TRBJ1-4	NA	TRBV19	ASRTGAPIEKLF
TRBJ1-3	NA	TRBV5-1	ASSRTSPSSGNTIY
TRBJ2-3	once	TRBV7-9	ASSLAGPDTQY
TRBJ1-4	NA	TRBV30	AWSSQGRKLF
TRBJ1-3	NA	TRBV6-1	ASSEAHEDTIY